The 25 T cell receptor beta chains listed next were all sequenced from one sample in a study of T cell changes during pregnancy in multiple sclerosis. Clones were sequenced by immunoSEQ multiplex PCR, and TCRdb holds only the in-frame ones, with some missing. The table shows tens of thousands of clones, with roughly 89% occurring only once. The source was CD4+ T cells from peripheral blood mononuclear cells, collected in the second trimester of pregnancy. These receptors were taken from a female donor in good health, enrolled as a control in a pregnancy study.

This clone was recorded only once. V is TRBV6-5 and J is TRBJ1-1; D not certain. The CDR3 is 14 amino acids. V lost 3 bases, J lost 13 bases, and 21 bases lay in between. Germline V lookup: CDR1 MNHEY, CDR2 SVGAGI. The CDR3 sequence: CASSYKRDMVRGFF. CDR3 sequence (DNA): TGTGCCAGCAGTTATAAGAGGGATATGGTGCGCGGTTTCTTT.

V is TRBV28 and J is TRBJ1-2; a weak D match, TRBD1 (5 bases). Germline V gene lookup returns CDR1 MDHEN and CDR2 SYDVKM. This CDR3 spans 14 amino acids. Trimming stripped 6 bases from V and 5 bases from J, with 16 bases between. CDR3 DNA sequence: TGTGCCAGCAGCCTACGACAGACCTATTATGGCTACACCTTC. Translated: CASSLRQTYYGYTF.

The CDR3 sequence is CAWSVPQQGVYGYTF. The CDR3 DNA reads as TGTGCCTGGAGTGTACCACAGCAGGGGGTCTATGGCTACACCTTC. The chain joins TRBV30 to TRBJ1-2, with 7 bases fitting TRBD1. The junction had 8 bases not matched to a gene; V was cut back by 0 bases and J by 4 bases. The CDR3 sequence is 15 residues long. CDR1 is GTSNPN, CDR2 SVGIG, per germline (reference sequence). The variable domain in full, completed from reference TRBV30 and TRBJ1-2, reads SQTIHQWPATLVQPVGSPLSLECTVEGTSNPNLYWYRQAAGRGLQLLFYSVGIGQISSEVPQNLSASRPQDRQFILSSKKLLLSDSGFYLCAWSVPQQGVYGYTFGSGTRLTVV.

The table lists this clone with a count of one. The chain has TRBV4-1 and TRBJ2-3, with a weak D call TRBD2 (6 bases). Germline CDR1 is MGHRA and CDR2 is YSYEKL. Trimming pared 1 base from V and 6 bases from J, leaving 11 bases between. The CDR3 length is 14 residues. The CDR3 nucleotides are TGCGCCAGCAGCCAAGGGGGGGTCGACGATACGCAGTATTTT. Translated, it gives CASSQGGVDDTQYF.

The rearrangement links TRBV7-3 to TRBJ2-5; no definite D call. Germline loops: CDR1 SGHTA, CDR2 FQGTGA. The CDR3 contains 13 residues. The V gene lost 5 bases and the J gene lost 4 bases, with 11 bases spanning the gap. The CDR3 region is CASSRNGRETQYF. For the CDR3, the DNA is TGTGCCAGCAGCCGCAATGGCCGAGAGACCCAGTACTTC.

The CDR3 nucleotides read TGTGCCAGCTCACCGATCCGACCCGGGGTGGCGAACACCGGGGAGCTGTTTTTT. Protein: CASSPIRPGVANTGELFF. The chain joins TRBV18 to TRBJ2-2; the D gene is possibly TRBD2 (5 bases). Germline V gene data show CDR1 as KGHSH and CDR2 as LQKENI. The CDR3 has 18 residues. V was trimmed by 3 bases and J by 0 bases, leaving 17 bases between them. Drawing the rest from reference TRBV18 and TRBJ2-2, the complete variable domain is NAGVMQNPRHLVRRRGQEARLRCSPMKGHSHVYWYRQLPEEGLKFMVYLQKENIIDESGMPKERFSAEFPKEGPSILRIQQVVRGDSAAYFCASSPIRPGVANTGELFFGEGSRLTVL.

The rearrangement links TRBV28 to TRBJ1-1; D might be TRBD1 (6 bases). The V gene lost 6 bases and the J gene lost 4 bases, with 21 bases spanning the gap. In germline, CDR1 is MDHEN, CDR2 SYDVKM. CDR3 length: 16 residues. The DNA of the CDR3 is TGTGCCAGCAGCCGACCCCGGGGGCGCGGGGGCACTGAAGCTTTCTTT. It is translated as CASSRPRGRGGTEAFF.

The chain links TRBV6-5 to TRBJ1-6; D unresolved. CDR3 length: 15 amino acids. Germline CDR1 and CDR2: MNHEY and SVGAGI. Trimming removed 1 base at V and 5 bases at J, with 9 bases between. CDR3 bases: TGTGCCAGCAGTTACTTGGCGACAAATAATTCACCCCTCCACTTT. Its translation is CASSYLATNNSPLHF.

Only one count was recorded for this clone. The chain carries TRBV29-1 and TRBJ1-2; 7 nucleotides agree with TRBD1. Trimming cost V 7 bases and J 2 bases; bases outside gene matches: 10. In germline, CDR1 is SQVTM, CDR2 ANQGSEA. The CDR3 contains 14 residues. Here the CDR3 DNA reads TGCAGCGCTGCCGACCGGGACAGCAACTATGGCTACACCTTC. It specifies CSAADRDSNYGYTF.

V gene TRBV5-8 combines with J gene TRBJ1-3; D might be TRBD1 (6 bases). The CDR3 spans 16 residues. CDR1 SGHTS and CDR2 YDEGEE come from the germline V gene. The ends were cut back, 4 bases at V and 2 bases at J, with 16 bases in the middle. DNA for the CDR3: TGTGCCAGCAGCGTTTACTATGGGGACACTGGAAACACCATATATTTT. Residues: CASSVYYGDTGNTIYF.

V and J are TRBV7-9 and TRBJ2-5; tentatively, D is TRBD2 (7 bases). The V end lost 1 base, the J end lost 4 bases, and 10 bases lay between the germline ends. CDR1 and CDR2 from the germline V gene are SEHNR and FQNEAQ (reference sequence). This CDR3 has 14 residues. The CDR3 is CASSLGGGRETQYF. CDR3 in DNA: TGTGCCAGCAGCTTAGGGGGGGGCCGAGAGACCCAGTACTTC.

The chain joins TRBV2 to TRBJ1-2; 11 nucleotides line up with TRBD1. With V trimmed by 6 bases and J by 8 bases, 17 bases remained unmatched. The CDR3 runs to 17 residues. Germline V gene lookup returns CDR1 SNHLY and CDR2 FYNNEI. The CDR3 coding sequence is TGTGCCAGCAGACGGGACAGGGGGACTACTGGGACGGGCGGCTACACCTTC. It specifies CASRRDRGTTGTGGYTF.

This chain links TRBV9 with TRBJ1-2, with TRBD1 matching over 8 bases. The CDR3 is 13 amino acids. Germline V gene sequence: CDR1 SGDLS, CDR2 YYNGEE. V lost 3 bases and J lost 7; bases outside the gene matches: 5. Here the CDR3 reads CASSARTGTGYTF. CDR3 DNA sequence: TGTGCCAGCAGCGCAAGGACAGGGACTGGCTACACCTTC.

The J gene is TRBJ2-1, the V gene TRBV6-1; TRBD1 matches 7 bases. CDR1 is MNHNS and CDR2 is SASEGT in the germline V gene. The CDR3 loop spans 13 amino acids. After removal of 10 bases from V and 2 bases from J, the junction contained 5 bases not matched to a gene. The CDR3 DNA sequence: TGTGCCACAGTAGACAGGGCCTACAATGAGCAGTTCTTC. The encoded protein is CATVDRAYNEQFF.

This clone was detected only once. The V gene is TRBV6-5, the J gene TRBJ2-1, with D unresolved. The germline V gene encodes CDR1 MNHEY and CDR2 SVGAGI. Deletions cut 6 bases from V and 0 bases from J, with 6 bases between. The CDR3 contains 13 residues. The CDR3 bases are TGTGCCAGCAGGCGTTACTCCTACAATGAGCAGTTCTTC. It yields the protein CASRRYSYNEQFF.

The chain carries TRBV4-1 and TRBJ2-2; TRBD1 matches 8 bases. Germline CDR1 and CDR2: MGHRA and YSYEKL. The CDR3 contains 17 residues. J gave up 8 bases and V 8 bases, and 19 bases lay outside the gene matches. The CDR3 is CASSNPLRDRPAGELFF. CDR3 nucleotide sequence: TGCGCCAGCTCTAACCCTCTCCGGGACAGGCCTGCGGGGGAGCTGTTTTTT.

In regard to this clone: In the same sample, other DNA sequences code for this CDR3. The chain is built from TRBV18 and TRBJ1-4; 8 bases map to TRBD1. V trimming: 4 bases; J trimming: 2 bases; junction bases outside the gene matches: 6. The germline V gene has CDR1 KGHSH and CDR2 LQKENI. The CDR3 totals 16 residues. The CDR3 spells CASSRNRGSTNEKLFF. The DNA for the CDR3 is TGTGCCAGCTCACGCAACAGGGGGAGTACTAATGAAAAACTGTTTTTT. The full variable domain, with the rest looked up from reference TRBV18 and TRBJ1-4, is NAGVMQNPRHLVRRRGQEARLRCSPMKGHSHVYWYRQLPEEGLKFMVYLQKENIIDESGMPKERFSAEFPKEGPSILRIQQVVRGDSAAYFCASSRNRGSTNEKLFFGSGTQLSVL.

This chain joins TRBV30 and TRBJ1-1; D perhaps matches TRBD1 (6 bases). V was cut by 5 bases and J by 0 bases, with 7 bases left in between. Germline V gene data show CDR1 as GTSNPN and CDR2 as SVGIG (reference sequence). The CDR3 runs to 12 residues. The CDR3 here is CAWGDMNTEAFF. The DNA for the CDR3 is TGTGCCTGGGGGGACATGAACACTGAAGCTTTCTTT.

V gene TRBV18 combines with J gene TRBJ1-5; no firm D call. The CDR3 sequence is 16 residues long. Germline V gives CDR1 KGHSH, CDR2 LQKENI. Trimming stripped 1 base from V and 1 base from J, with 11 bases between. CDR3 bases: TGTGCCAGCTCACCACTGGTTGGCGGCAGCAATCAGCCCCAGCATTTT. Protein: CASSPLVGGSNQPQHF.

Regarding this clone: The sample contains more than one DNA sequence encoding this CDR3. The chain carries TRBV2 and TRBJ1-5; TRBD1 matches 7 bases. CDR3 length: 13 amino acids. Losses at the gene ends were 4 bases for V and 4 bases for J; bases not matched to a gene: 1. The germline gives CDR1 SNHLY, CDR2 FYNNEI. The DNA of the CDR3 is TGTGCCAGCAGTGGGACAGGAAATCAGCCCCAGCATTTT. Encoded protein: CASSGTGNQPQHF.

The chain has TRBV4-3 and TRBJ1-1; D ambiguous. The ends were cut back, 3 bases at V and 0 bases at J, with 11 bases in the middle. Germline V gene sequence: CDR1 LGHNA, CDR2 YSLEER. This CDR3 is 15 amino acids long. CDR3 nucleotides: TGCGCCAGCAGCCAGGCAGACACCATGAACACTGAAGCTTTCTTT. It yields the protein CASSQADTMNTEAFF.

The rearrangement joins TRBV9 to TRBJ1-2; tentative D call: TRBD1 (6 bases). V lost 0 bases, J lost 4 bases, and 7 bases lay in between. This CDR3 comprises 13 residues. Looked up from germline, CDR1 is SGDLS and CDR2 is YYNGEE. CDR3 coding DNA: TGTGCCAGCAGCGTAGGGACAGCCTATGGCTACACCTTC. This sequence encodes CASSVGTAYGYTF. The entire variable domain, with the rest obtained from reference TRBV9 and TRBJ1-2, is as follows: DSGVTQTPKHLITATGQRVTLRCSPRSGDLSVYWYQQSLDQGLQFLIQYYNGEERAKGNILERFSAQQFPDLHSELNLSSLELGDSALYFCASSVGTAYGYTFGSGTRLTVV.

The chain recombines TRBV25-1 with TRBJ1-1; the D gene is possibly TRBD1 (6 bases). The CDR3 is 13 amino acids. Germline V gene data show CDR1 as MGHDK and CDR2 as SYGVNS. V was shortened by 6 bases and J by 5 bases, with 13 bases between the two germline ends. This CDR3 is CASRKQGRTEAFF. The CDR3, as DNA: TGTGCCAGCAGGAAACAGGGTCGAACTGAAGCTTTCTTT.

This chain connects TRBV7-2 to TRBJ2-6, with D uncertain. Germline V gives CDR1 SGHTA, CDR2 FQGNSA. Trimming stripped 1 base from V and 0 bases from J, with 4 bases between. The CDR3 contains 15 residues. The CDR3 sequence: CASSLGLSGANVLTF. The CDR3 region has the DNA TGTGCCAGCAGCTTAGGGCTCTCTGGGGCCAACGTCCTGACTTTC.

The chain uses TRBV5-1 and TRBJ1-2, with 8 nucleotides matching TRBD1. The germline V gene has CDR1 SGHRS and CDR2 YFSETQ. The V and J ends lost 5 bases and 8 bases, in that order; junction bases with no gene match: 8. This CDR3 region has 13 residues. The CDR3 DNA reads as TGCGCCAGCAGACAACAGGGGGGGTACGGCTACACCTTC. Translation gives CASRQQGGYGYTF.